The 28 T cell receptor beta chains reported below all come from one sample, sequenced in a study of blood T cell repertoires in COVID-19. Here immunoSEQ multiplex PCR was the method, and the copy in TCRdb shows in-frame clones only, minus some. The table records around 140,000 clones, 75% to 85% of them present only once. The sequencing input was peripheral blood. Source of these receptors: a woman at least 80 years old with active or convalescent COVID-19.

This clone came up a few times. The chain combines TRBV5-1 with TRBJ2-5, with D perhaps TRBD1 (6 bases). The V end was cut by 1 base, the J end by 4 bases, with 14 bases between. Germline CDR1 reads SGHRS; CDR2 reads YFSETQ. The CDR3 covers 15 residues. DNA of the CDR3: TGCGCCAGCAGCTTGTCTTGGGCAGGGGTAGAGACCCAGTACTTC. This sequence encodes CASSLSWAGVETQYF.

This clone was seen a single time. The CDR3 DNA reads TGTGCCAGCAACAGGGTTAAGGGGGCCAACGTCCTGACTTTC. Translating it yields CASNRVKGANVLTF. V and J are TRBV2 and TRBJ2-6, with TRBD1 as a possible D gene (6 bases). CDR3 length: 14 residues. Germline loops: CDR1 SNHLY, CDR2 FYNNEI. The ends were cut back, 7 bases at V and 4 bases at J, with 11 bases in the middle.

The chain employs TRBV7-9 and TRBJ2-1, with D unresolved. CDR3 length: 12 amino acids. The V end lost 3 bases, the J end lost 8 bases, and 8 bases lay between the germline ends. Germline CDR1 reads SEHNR; CDR2 reads FQNEAQ (reference sequence). The CDR3 DNA follows: TGTGCCAGCAGCTTTTCTATCTATGAGCAGTTCTTC. This encodes CASSFSIYEQFF.

A few counts support this clone. The chain uses TRBV13 and TRBJ2-3; the match to TRBD2 covers 7 bases. This CDR3 is 16 amino acids long. The V gene end was trimmed by 4 bases and the J gene end by 2 bases; junction bases not matched to a gene: 9. CDR1 and CDR2 from the germline V gene are PRHDT and FYEKMQ (reference sequence). The CDR3 region has the DNA TGTGCCAGCAGCTATAGGAGGGGAGGGGACACAGATACGCAGTATTTT. Amino acid sequence: CASSYRRGGDTDTQYF.

This rearrangement joins TRBV4-2 to TRBJ1-2; maybe TRBD1 (5 bases). The ends were cut back, 0 bases at V and 1 base at J, with 9 bases in the middle. Germline V gene sequence: CDR1 LGHNA, CDR2 YNFKEQ. The CDR3 is 15 amino acids. The CDR3: CASSQDWGGNYGYTF. In DNA, the CDR3 is TGTGCCAGCAGCCAAGATTGGGGGGGTAACTATGGCTACACCTTC.

The V gene is TRBV20-1, the J gene TRBJ1-1; possible D gene TRBD1, 6 bases. Germline CDR1 DFQATT, CDR2 SNEGSKA (reference sequence). The CDR3 length is 12 residues. CDR3 protein: CRASWGLTEAFF. CDR3 DNA: TGCAGAGCCAGTTGGGGGCTCACTGAAGCTTTCTTT.

The chain recombines TRBV5-4 with TRBJ2-3; D ambiguous. The CDR3 totals 14 residues. From germline, CDR1 is SGHNT and CDR2 YYREEE (reference sequence). Trimming left V 4 bases short and J 0 bases short, with 9 bases between. As DNA, the CDR3 is TGTGCCAGCAGCCGAGGCGGTAGCACAGATACGCAGTATTTT. The encoded protein is CASSRGGSTDTQYF.

A single count supports this clone. The rearrangement links TRBV6-2 or TRBV6-3 to TRBJ1-2, with unresolved D. The CDR3 length is 11 residues. Germline values: CDR1 MNHEY, CDR2 SVGEGT. The ends were cut back, 5 bases at V and 8 bases at J, with 9 bases in the middle. The CDR3 here is CASSNGRGYTF. DNA for the CDR3: TGTGCCAGCAGTAACGGGAGGGGCTACACCTTC.

The chain combines TRBV27 with TRBJ2-5, with TRBD2 matching over 8 bases. The J call may be faulty, since TRBJ2-7 better matches the DNA end. The CDR3 is 14 residues long. The germline CDR1 and CDR2 sequences are MNHEY and SMNVEV (reference sequence). CDR3 sequence reads: CASSLKRGSYEQYF. The CDR3 DNA is TGTGCCAGCAGTCTGAAGCGGGGGTCCTACGAGCAGTACTTC.

The chain carries TRBV25-1 and TRBJ1-2, with 9 bases lining up with TRBD1. The germline CDR1 and CDR2 sequences are MGHDK and SYGVNS. The CDR3 length is 15 residues. Trimming cost V 1 base and J 2 bases; bases outside gene matches: 2. Here the CDR3 reads CASSEWDRANYGYTF. The CDR3 DNA reads TGTGCCAGCAGTGAATGGGACAGGGCAAACTATGGCTACACCTTC.

V gene TRBV28 combines with J gene TRBJ1-2, with D tentatively TRBD1 (5 bases). Germline assignment: CDR1 MDHEN and CDR2 SYDVKM. This CDR3 spans 12 amino acids. V was clipped by 6 bases and J by 7 bases, with 12 bases between them. The DNA of the CDR3 is TGTGCCAGCAGCTCAGGGAATCCTGGCTACACCTTC. Its protein is CASSSGNPGYTF.

This clone was seen a single time. This chain links TRBV9 with TRBJ2-5; D possibly corresponds to TRBD2 (6 bases). The CDR3 totals 14 residues. Germline V lookup: CDR1 SGDLS, CDR2 YYNGEE. The V gene lost 5 bases and the J gene lost 4 bases, with 15 bases spanning the gap. The CDR3 region is CASSSHSGRETQYF. The DNA of the CDR3 is TGTGCCAGCAGTTCTCACAGCGGGCGAGAGACCCAGTACTTC.

This sequence joins TRBV11-2 and TRBJ2-1; 8 bases match TRBD2. V dropped 0 bases and J dropped 4; count of bases not matched to a gene: 8. Germline V lookup: CDR1 SGHAT, CDR2 FQNNGV. This CDR3 spans 17 amino acids. The DNA for the CDR3 is TGTGCCAGCAGCTTAGAGAAGGGCGGGGGGCGTTACAATGAGCAGTTCTTC. This codes for CASSLEKGGGRYNEQFF.

The chain links TRBV2 to TRBJ2-2; possibly TRBD2 for D (6 bases). CDR1 is SNHLY, CDR2 FYNNEI, per germline. The CDR3 runs to 13 residues. With 8 bases removed from V and 4 bases from J, the gap between germline ends came to 11 bases. CDR3 DNA sequence: TGTGCCAGCGGGTGGGAGGCCACCGGGGAGCTGTTTTTT. It is translated as CASGWEATGELFF. The full variable domain, rest sourced from reference TRBV2 and TRBJ2-2, is EPEVTQTPSHQVTQMGQEVILRCVPISNHLYFYWYRQILGQKVEFLVSFYNNEISEKSEIFDDQFSVERPDGSNFTLKIRSTKLEDSAMYFCASGWEATGELFFGEGSRLTVL.

Only one count was recorded for this clone. The chain employs TRBV24-1 and TRBJ2-1; 9 bases match TRBD1. V was clipped by 4 bases and J by 3 bases; unmatched bases: 3. This CDR3 has 15 residues. Per germline, CDR1 KGHDR and CDR2 SFDVKD. CDR3 loop: CATSEPGQGYNEQFF. The CDR3 DNA follows: TGTGCCACCAGTGAGCCGGGACAGGGCTACAATGAGCAGTTCTTC.

This sequence joins TRBV28 and TRBJ1-6, with D tentatively TRBD1 (6 bases). The germline gives CDR1 MDHEN, CDR2 SYDVKM. The CDR3 totals 15 residues. V was trimmed by 6 bases and J by 7 bases, leaving 16 bases between them. As DNA, the CDR3 is TGTGCCAGCAGGCGAGGACAGTCAGAAAATTCACCCCTCCACTTT. It yields the protein CASRRGQSENSPLHF.

This chain uses TRBV15 with TRBJ1-6; no firm D call. Trimming removed 0 bases at V and 10 bases at J, with 10 bases between. Germline CDR1 is LNHNV and CDR2 is YYDKDF (reference sequence). The CDR3 consists of 14 residues. The CDR3 bases are TGTGCCACCAGCAGAGATGTGAGTTCCTCACCCCTCCACTTT. Protein sequence: CATSRDVSSSPLHF.

The V gene is TRBV21-1, the J gene TRBJ2-5; the D call of TRBD1 is as the table states it, not checked on the DNA. TRBV21-1 is recorded as a pseudogene. CDR3 length: 14 residues. CDR3 in amino acids: CASSRTGVNETQYF. CDR3 nucleotides: TGTGCCAGCAGCAGGACAGGGGTGAACGAGACCCAGTACTTC.

The chain has TRBV5-4 and TRBJ2-1, with 7 nucleotides matching TRBD1. This CDR3 is built from 15 residues. With 0 bases clipped from V and 5 bases from J, the junction kept 5 bases outside the gene matches. Germline CDR1 is SGHNT and CDR2 is YYREEE (reference sequence). DNA for the CDR3: TGTGCCAGCAGCTTGGCCGGGACAGCCCACAATGAGCAGTTCTTC. Its protein is CASSLAGTAHNEQFF.

This clone was recorded many times. CDR3 in amino acids: CASSLDSSYEQYF. DNA of the CDR3: TGTGCCAGCAGTTTAGACAGCTCCTACGAGCAGTACTTC. The chain uses TRBV12-3 or TRBV12-4 and TRBJ2-7; D not certain. This CDR3 spans 13 amino acids. The V end was cut by 1 base, the J end by 0 bases, with 4 bases between.

The J gene is TRBJ2-6, the V gene TRBV14; D remains unclear. The V and J ends lost 4 bases and 2 bases respectively, with 12 bases between them. This CDR3 has 16 residues. The germline V gene has CDR1 SGHDN and CDR2 FVKESK. This chain's CDR3 is CASSPPGRTGANVLTF. The CDR3, as DNA: TGTGCCAGCAGCCCCCCGGGTAGAACTGGGGCCAACGTCCTGACTTTC.

The genes are TRBV19 and TRBJ1-2; D remains ambiguous. This CDR3 has 15 amino acids. V was cut by 3 bases and J by 2 bases, with 13 bases left in between. Germline V gives CDR1 LNHDA, CDR2 SQIVND (reference sequence). CDR3 in DNA: TGTGCCAGTAGTATTTCGTCGGGAAGAAACTATGGCTACACCTTC. This gives the protein CASSISSGRNYGYTF.

The chain carries TRBV30 and TRBJ2-1, with D unclear. The CDR3 consists of 15 residues. V was pared by 2 bases and J by 7 bases, with 18 bases between. Germline lookup yields CDR1 GTSNPN and CDR2 SVGIG (reference sequence). In nucleotides, the CDR3 is TGTGCCTGGAGTCCCCCCGAGTTTACGGGTAATGAGCAGTTCTTC. It encodes CAWSPPEFTGNEQFF.

This clone was seen at least ten times. The chain recombines TRBV4-1 with TRBJ2-1; possible D gene TRBD1, 6 bases. Per the germline V gene, CDR1 is MGHRA and CDR2 is YSYEKL. There are 17 residues in the CDR3. V gave up 5 bases and J gave up 0 bases, with 17 bases separating them. This CDR3 reads CASSLDQGTSSYNEQFF. For the CDR3, the DNA is TGCGCCAGCAGCTTGGATCAGGGGACGAGCTCCTACAATGAGCAGTTCTTC.

The rearrangement joins TRBV12-3 or TRBV12-4 to TRBJ1-1; a weak D match, TRBD1 (5 bases). The CDR3 length is 13 residues. V lost 5 bases, J lost 5 bases, and 12 bases lay in between. CDR3 nucleotides: TGTGCCAGCAGTCAAAGGGGATGGACTGAAGCTTTCTTT. It specifies CASSQRGWTEAFF.

CDR3 protein: CASSQRGQGAYNEQFF. In DNA form, the CDR3 reads TGCGCCAGCAGCCAACGGGGGCAGGGGGCTTACAATGAGCAGTTCTTC. The chain joins TRBV4-1 to TRBJ2-1, with 8 bases matching TRBD1. CDR3 length: 16 residues. Per the germline V gene, CDR1 is MGHRA and CDR2 is YSYEKL. V lost 2 bases to trimming and J lost 4 bases; unmatched junction nucleotides: 7.

This chain links TRBV28 with TRBJ1-3, with D possibly matching TRBD1 (5 bases). V lost 4 bases and J 2 bases, leaving 12 bases between the germline ends. Germline V CDR1 and CDR2: MDHEN, SYDVKM. The CDR3 loop spans 15 amino acids. For the CDR3, the DNA is TGTGCCAGCAGTTCCCAGTTGGGGCCTGGAAACACCATATATTTT. Translating gives CASSSQLGPGNTIYF.

The rearrangement links TRBV5-1 to TRBJ2-1, with 10 bases matching TRBD2. From germline, CDR1 is SGHRS and CDR2 YFSETQ. V trimming: 1 base; J trimming: 9 bases; junction bases outside the gene matches: 4. This CDR3 contains 14 residues. The CDR3 sequence: CASSLTSGAGEQFF. The CDR3 DNA is TGCGCCAGCAGCTTGACTAGCGGGGCGGGTGAGCAGTTCTTC.